A single sample is the source of the 19 T cell receptor beta chains below, sequenced in a study of cytomegalovirus exposure and HLA in healthy donors listed by TCRdb under 2017. Libraries were constructed by the immunoSEQ multiplex PCR assay. A mixture of 60 forward primers for TCR Vbeta segments and 13 reverse primers for TCR Jbeta segments was used in the multiplex PCR. TCRdb's version of the immuneACCESS table is confined to in-frame rearrangements and falls short of the full clone set. An unresolved V gene accounts for under half of the shortfall where checked; the remainder is of unknown origin. Counted in this sample were about 140,000 clones; around 79% of them appeared once. Around 3% of the sample is in the top ten clones. The sequencing sample was made of PBMCs. The receptors stem from a female donor in good health and CMV-seronegative.

This chain joins TRBV7-2 and TRBJ1-5, with 9 positions matching TRBD1. CDR3 length: 18 residues. V trimming: 6 bases; J trimming: 2 bases; junction bases outside the gene matches: 14. Germline V gives CDR1 SGHTA, CDR2 FQGNSA. In DNA, the CDR3 is TGTGCCAGCAGTCCCGGGACAGGGACTTCTCTAGGCAATCAGCCCCAGCATTTT. Its protein is CASSPGTGTSLGNQPQHF.

This clone was counted once. V gene TRBV5-1 combines with J gene TRBJ1-5, with 7 bases lining up with TRBD1. The V gene end was trimmed by 3 bases and the J gene end by 4 bases; junction bases not matched to a gene: 7. Per the germline V gene, CDR1 is SGHRS and CDR2 is YFSETQ. The CDR3 contains 15 residues. The CDR3 nucleotides read TGCGCCAGCAGCTACAGGACAGGATCAAATCAGCCCCAGCATTTT. Protein: CASSYRTGSNQPQHF.

This sequence joins TRBV11-2 and TRBJ1-5; D is ambiguous. This CDR3 has 13 residues. Germline values: CDR1 SGHAT, CDR2 FQNNGV. The ends were cut back, 0 bases at V and 5 bases at J, with 5 bases in the middle. The CDR3 DNA reads TGTGCCAGCAGCTTAGAGGAGTATCAGCCCCAGCATTTT. It is translated as CASSLEEYQPQHF. The full variable domain, rest sourced from reference TRBV11-2 and TRBJ1-5, is EAGVAQSPRYKIIEKRQSVAFWCNPISGHATLYWYQQILGQGPKLLIQFQNNGVVDDSQLPKDRFSAERLKGVDSTLKIQPAKLEDSAVYLCASSLEEYQPQHFGDGTRLSIL.

The chain combines TRBV29-1 with TRBJ2-5; tentatively, D is TRBD2 (5 bases). The V and J ends lost 8 bases and 5 bases respectively, with 12 bases between them. This CDR3 is 11 amino acids long. The V gene's germline CDR1 is SQVTM and CDR2 ANQGSEA. CDR3 in amino acids: CSQRRGETQYF. The CDR3 DNA follows: TGCAGCCAGCGGCGAGGGGAGACCCAGTACTTC.

This chain connects TRBV5-1 to TRBJ2-7; 10 bases fit TRBD2. The CDR3 has 15 amino acids. The germline V gene has CDR1 SGHRS and CDR2 YFSETQ. The V gene end was trimmed by 3 bases and the J gene end by 6 bases; junction bases not matched to a gene: 9. This chain's CDR3 is CASSCTSGKACEQYF. In DNA form, the CDR3 reads TGCGCCAGCAGCTGCACTAGCGGGAAAGCTTGCGAGCAGTACTTC.

J is TRBJ2-5 and V is TRBV25-1, with D tentatively TRBD2 (6 bases). Per germline, CDR1 MGHDK and CDR2 SYGVNS. The CDR3 length is 14 residues. Deletions cut 7 bases from V and 4 bases from J, with 16 bases between. The CDR3 DNA is TGTGCCAGCAACCTCCGGGGAGGTGGAGAGACCCAGTACTTC. It yields the protein CASNLRGGGETQYF.

Only a few counts were recorded for this clone. This sequence joins TRBV7-9 and TRBJ2-3; 11 nucleotides line up with TRBD2. The CDR3 runs to 17 residues. With V trimmed by 3 bases and J by 0 bases, 5 bases remained unmatched. CDR1 and CDR2 (germline): SEHNR, FQNEAQ (reference sequence). The CDR3 sequence: CASSFSGGAGSTDTQYF. CDR3 in DNA: TGTGCCAGCAGCTTTAGCGGGGGGGCCGGTAGCACAGATACGCAGTATTTT.

The gene calls are TRBV7-2 and TRBJ2-2; D is uncertain. V was shortened by 5 bases and J by 0 bases, with 10 bases between the two germline ends. Germline CDR1 reads SGHTA; CDR2 reads FQGNSA. The CDR3 loop spans 15 amino acids. DNA of the CDR3: TGTGCCAGCAGCCAACATTTCGCGAACACCGGGGAGCTGTTTTTT. Its protein product is CASSQHFANTGELFF.

The chain joins TRBV6-4 to TRBJ2-7; the D is unclear. V lost 4 bases and J lost 4, with 17 bases in between. CDR3 length equals 15 residues. CDR1 is MRHNA, CDR2 SNTAGT, per germline. The CDR3 region is CASSGPPSMEYEQYF. The CDR3 nucleotides are TGTGCCAGCAGTGGCCCCCCGAGCATGGAGTACGAGCAGTACTTC.

This clone has a single count. The gene calls are TRBV27 and TRBJ2-7, with 9 bases matching TRBD1. Germline CDR1 is MNHEY and CDR2 is SMNVEV (reference sequence). After removal of 7 bases from V and 1 base from J, the junction contained 8 bases not matched to a gene. This CDR3 has 15 amino acids. DNA for the CDR3: TGTGCCAGCACCTATACCGGGACAGGGTCCTACGAGCAGTACTTC. Protein sequence: CASTYTGTGSYEQYF.

The chain uses TRBV5-4 and TRBJ2-1; unclear D gene. In germline, CDR1 is SGHNT, CDR2 YYREEE (reference sequence). CDR3 length: 12 amino acids. The V end lost 4 bases, the J end lost 4 bases, and 6 bases lay between the germline ends. The CDR3 DNA reads TGTGCCAGCAGCCGGGTATACAATGAGCAGTTCTTC. This codes for CASSRVYNEQFF. The full variable domain, its missing parts supplied by reference TRBV5-4 and TRBJ2-1, is ETGVTQSPTHLIKTRGQQVTLRCSSQSGHNTVSWYQQALGQGPQFIFQYYREEENGRGNFPPRFSGLQFPNYSSELNVNALELDDSALYLCASSRVYNEQFFGPGTRLTVL.

The chain is built from TRBV30 and TRBJ1-3; D is perhaps TRBD1 (6 bases). Germline V CDR1 and CDR2: GTSNPN, SVGIG (reference sequence). The V and J ends lost 3 bases and 4 bases respectively, with 13 bases between them. CDR3 size: 14 residues. CDR3 nucleotide sequence: TGTGCCTGGAGCGTAAGGGGGATCGGAAACACCATATATTTT. This gives the protein CAWSVRGIGNTIYF.

The chain carries TRBV5-1 and TRBJ1-1, with 11 nucleotides matching TRBD1. Trimming removed 3 bases from V and 6 bases from J; junction bases left unmatched: 10. The CDR3 totals 16 residues. Germline assignment: CDR1 SGHRS and CDR2 YFSETQ. The CDR3 is CASSYGQGAATAEAFF. In nucleotides, the CDR3 is TGCGCCAGCAGCTACGGACAGGGGGCGGCTACCGCTGAAGCTTTCTTT.

CDR3 nucleotide sequence: TGTGCCAGCAGTCCTAGTGGTGTTGAGGGCTACACCTTC. Its protein is CASSPSGVEGYTF. The J gene is TRBJ1-2, the V gene TRBV7-2; D not resolved. CDR1 and CDR2 (germline): SGHTA, FQGNSA. Trimming took 6 bases from V and 8 from J, leaving 16 bases between them. CDR3 size: 13 residues.

V gene TRBV5-6 combines with J gene TRBJ1-5, with D uncertain. The ends were cut back, 0 bases at V and 5 bases at J, with 6 bases in the middle. There are 13 residues in the CDR3. From germline, CDR1 is SGHDT and CDR2 YYEEEE. DNA for the CDR3: TGTGCCAGCAGCTTGGGTCCTGATCAGCCCCAGCATTTT. This sequence encodes CASSLGPDQPQHF.

The V and J genes are TRBV27 and TRBJ2-3, with a tentative D call TRBD2 (7 bases). Germline V gene lookup returns CDR1 MNHEY and CDR2 SMNVEV (reference sequence). This CDR3 has 17 amino acids. The V and J ends lost 2 bases and 3 bases respectively, with 18 bases between them. The chain's CDR3 is CASSLGGLAEGTDTQYF. CDR3 DNA sequence: TGTGCCAGCAGTTTAGGGGGGCTAGCGGAAGGAACAGATACGCAGTATTTT.

The V and J genes are TRBV7-2 and TRBJ2-3, with 7 positions matching TRBD2. Germline assignment: CDR1 SGHTA and CDR2 FQGNSA. This CDR3 region has 15 residues. J was trimmed by 2 bases and V by 1 base; bases with no gene match: 3. The CDR3: CASSLEAGVTDTQYF. The CDR3 DNA reads TGTGCCAGCAGCTTAGAGGCGGGGGTCACAGATACGCAGTATTTT.

The V call is TRBV19, the J call TRBJ1-2; 8 bases are a match to TRBD1. The germline gives CDR1 LNHDA, CDR2 SQIVND (reference sequence). This CDR3 region has 13 residues. V lost 6 bases, J lost 4 bases, and 4 bases stayed unmatched. CDR3: CASSEDRAYGYTF. CDR3 nucleotide sequence: TGTGCCAGTAGCGAGGACAGGGCCTATGGCTACACCTTC.

The chain combines TRBV5-8 with TRBJ2-2; 8 bases line up with TRBD1. Unmatched junction bases numbered 8, after V lost 8 bases and J lost 5 bases. This CDR3 is built from 14 residues. Looked up from germline, CDR1 is SGHTS and CDR2 is YDEGEE. CDR3 nucleotides: TGTGCCAGGAAGACGGGACAGGCGACCGGGGAGCTGTTTTTT. As protein: CARKTGQATGELFF. Full variable domain (remainder filled in from reference TRBV5-8 and TRBJ2-2): EAGVTQSPTHLIKTRGQQATLRCSPISGHTSVYWYQQALGLGLQFLLWYDEGEERNRGNFPPRFSGRQFPNYSSELNVNALELEDSALYLCARKTGQATGELFFGEGSRLTVL.